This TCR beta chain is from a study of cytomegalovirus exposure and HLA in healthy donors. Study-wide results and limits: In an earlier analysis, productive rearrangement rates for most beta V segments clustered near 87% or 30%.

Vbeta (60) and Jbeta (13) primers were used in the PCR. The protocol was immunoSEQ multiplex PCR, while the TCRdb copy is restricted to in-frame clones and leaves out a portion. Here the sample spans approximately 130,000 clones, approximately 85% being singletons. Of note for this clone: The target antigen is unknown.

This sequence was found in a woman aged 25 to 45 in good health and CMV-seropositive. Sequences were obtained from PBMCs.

The CDR3 region is CASSLGTGVIDTQYF. The CDR3 DNA sequence: TGTGCCAGCAGTCTCGGGACAGGGGTTATAGATACGCAGTATTTT. The chain couples TRBV6-6 to TRBJ2-3; 10 positions agree with TRBD1. With V trimmed by 5 bases and J by 5 bases, 7 bases remained unmatched. Per the germline V gene, CDR1 is MNHNY and CDR2 is SVGAGI (reference sequence). The CDR3 is 15 residues long.